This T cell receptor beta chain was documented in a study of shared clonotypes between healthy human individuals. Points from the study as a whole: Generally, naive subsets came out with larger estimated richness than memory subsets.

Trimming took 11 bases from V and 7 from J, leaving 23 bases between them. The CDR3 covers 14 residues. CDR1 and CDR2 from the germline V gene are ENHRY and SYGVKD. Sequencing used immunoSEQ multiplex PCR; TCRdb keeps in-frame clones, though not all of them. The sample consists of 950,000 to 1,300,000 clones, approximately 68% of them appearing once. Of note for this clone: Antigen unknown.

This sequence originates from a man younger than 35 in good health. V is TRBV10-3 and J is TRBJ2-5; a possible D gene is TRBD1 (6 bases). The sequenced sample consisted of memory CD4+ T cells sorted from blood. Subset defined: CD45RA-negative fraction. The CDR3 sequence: CASATRQGFATQYF. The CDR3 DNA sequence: TGTGCCTCCGCGACGCGGCAGGGGTTTGCGACCCAGTACTTC.